These 7 T cell receptor beta chains originate from one sample sequenced in a study of T cell responses to AZD1222 COVID-19 vaccine. Sequencing was performed with immunoSEQ multiplex PCR; in TCRdb, only in-frame clones are kept and a portion is missing. Here the sample spans 150,000 to 200,000 clones, 92% being singletons. The sample consisted of peripheral blood, taken 28 days after the second AZD1222 dose. All receptors come from an adult who received the AZD1222 COVID-19 vaccine.

The chain joins TRBV7-9 to TRBJ1-6; 7 bases agree with TRBD1. Per germline, CDR1 SEHNR and CDR2 FQNEAQ (reference sequence). This CDR3 comprises 15 residues. V lost 1 base to trimming and J lost 10 bases; unmatched junction nucleotides: 7. The CDR3 DNA sequence: TGTGCCAGCAGCTTAGGTCAAGGGGGCCCCTCACCCCTCCACTTT. The encoded protein is CASSLGQGGPSPLHF.

The rearrangement uses TRBV28 and TRBJ2-7; 11 bases fit TRBD2. V lost 6 bases, J lost 5 bases, and 9 bases stayed unmatched. The CDR3 is made up of 15 amino acids. CDR1 MDHEN and CDR2 SYDVKM come from the germline V gene. CDR3 loop: CASRQLTSGTHEQYF. Written as DNA, the CDR3 is TGTGCCAGCAGACAATTGACTAGCGGGACTCACGAGCAGTACTTC.

This clone is a singleton in its sample. The chain carries TRBV6-5 and TRBJ1-3; weak D call: TRBD1 (5 bases). CDR1 and CDR2 (germline): MNHEY, SVGAGI. V was clipped by 7 bases and J by 3 bases, with 13 bases between them. This CDR3 has 14 residues. The CDR3 DNA follows: TGTGCCAGCACTTCGGGGGGATTTGGAAACACCATATATTTT. It specifies CASTSGGFGNTIYF.

The chain has TRBV11-2 and TRBJ2-1; no reliable D call. From germline, CDR1 is SGHAT and CDR2 FQNNGV. The ends were cut back, 4 bases at V and 2 bases at J, with 3 bases in the middle. CDR3 length equals 12 residues. CDR3 DNA: TGTGCCAGCAGCTCCCCCTACAATGAGCAGTTCTTC. Protein product: CASSSPYNEQFF.

The chain links TRBV30 to TRBJ1-1, with a tentative D call TRBD1 (6 bases). There are 11 residues in the CDR3. Germline CDR1 and CDR2: GTSNPN and SVGIG (reference sequence). V was trimmed by 1 base and J by 14 bases, leaving 14 bases between them. The CDR3 bases are TGTGCCTGGAGTGAAGGGGGGGAGAGGTTCTTT. Protein product: CAWSEGGERFF. Filled out from reference TRBV30 and TRBJ1-1, the complete variable domain reads SQTIHQWPATLVQPVGSPLSLECTVEGTSNPNLYWYRQAAGRGLQLLFYSVGIGQISSEVPQNLSASRPQDRQFILSSKKLLLSDSGFYLCAWSEGGERFFGQGTRLTVV.

The CDR3 region has the DNA TGTGCCAGCAGCCGCGGGACAGCGAACACCGGGGAGCTGTTTTTT. It specifies CASSRGTANTGELFF. The chain is built from TRBV11-3 and TRBJ2-2, with a possible D match to TRBD1 (7 bases). Germline values: CDR1 SGHNT, CDR2 YENEEA. Trimming stripped 5 bases from V and 0 bases from J, with 10 bases between. The CDR3 length is 15 residues.

The chain combines TRBV6-2 or TRBV6-3 with TRBJ2-6; D ambiguous. Between the trimmed V and J ends, which lost 4 bases and 1 base, there was a span of 23 bases. Germline CDR1 reads MNHEY; CDR2 reads SVGEGT. The CDR3 has 20 amino acids. CDR3 sequence reads: CASSLIHGPQAKSGANVLTF. In nucleotides, the CDR3 is TGTGCCAGCAGTTTGATTCACGGTCCCCAAGCTAAATCTGGGGCCAACGTCCTGACTTTC.